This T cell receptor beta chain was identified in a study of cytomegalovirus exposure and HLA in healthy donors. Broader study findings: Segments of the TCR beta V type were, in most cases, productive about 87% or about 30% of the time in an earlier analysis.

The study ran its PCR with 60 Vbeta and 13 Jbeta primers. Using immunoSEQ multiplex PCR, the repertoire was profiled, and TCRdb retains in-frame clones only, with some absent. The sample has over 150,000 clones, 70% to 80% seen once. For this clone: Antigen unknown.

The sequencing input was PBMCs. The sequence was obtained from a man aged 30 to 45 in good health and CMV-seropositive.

DNA for the CDR3: TGTGCCAGTAGTATAGACCACACAGGGGTGGCCTACGAGCAGTACTTC. As protein: CASSIDHTGVAYEQYF. The chain couples TRBV19 to TRBJ2-7; 7 bases match TRBD1. Germline CDR1 and CDR2: LNHDA and SQIVND (reference sequence). V shed 0 bases, J shed 2 bases, and the junction held 7 bases outside the gene matches. The CDR3 runs to 16 residues.